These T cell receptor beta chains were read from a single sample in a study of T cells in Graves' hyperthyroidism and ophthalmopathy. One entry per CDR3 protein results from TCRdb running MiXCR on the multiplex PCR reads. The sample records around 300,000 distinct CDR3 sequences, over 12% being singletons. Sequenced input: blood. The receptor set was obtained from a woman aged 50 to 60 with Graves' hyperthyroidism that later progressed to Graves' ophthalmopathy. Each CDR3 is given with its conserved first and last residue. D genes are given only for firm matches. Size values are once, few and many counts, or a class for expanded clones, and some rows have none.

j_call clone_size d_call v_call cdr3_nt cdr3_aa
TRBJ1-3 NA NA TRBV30 TGTGCCTTGACTCTAAGAGGCTCTGGAAACACCATATATTTT CALTLRGSGNTIYF
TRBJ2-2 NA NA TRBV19 TGTGCCAGTAGTCCACAGGGTATCACCGGGGAGCTGTTTTTT CASSPQGITGELFF
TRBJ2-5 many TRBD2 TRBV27 TGTGCCAGTTGGTCGCGGGAGGGGCGGGAGACCCAGTACTTC CASWSREGRETQYF
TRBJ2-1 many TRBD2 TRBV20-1 TGCAGTGCTAGGGTTAGGAGCGGGAGCTCCTACAATGAGCAGTTCTTC CSARVRSGSSYNEQFF
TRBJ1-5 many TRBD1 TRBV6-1 TGTGCCAGCAGATCCCTCCAGGGGGGGAATCAGCCCCAGCATTTT CASRSLQGGNQPQHF
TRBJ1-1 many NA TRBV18 TGTGCCAGCTCACCAAGGGGAAGGAACACTGAAGCTTTCTTT CASSPRGRNTEAFF
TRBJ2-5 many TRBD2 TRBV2 TGTGCCAGCAGTCGGACCCCGGGACTAGCGGCGGAGACCCAGTACTTC CASSRTPGLAAETQYF
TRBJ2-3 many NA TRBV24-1 TGTGCCACCAGTGATTTGCGGCAGGCGGCAGATACGCAGTATTTT CATSDLRQAADTQYF
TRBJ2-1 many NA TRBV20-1 TGCAGTGCTAGCGTACAGGGCCCTTACAATGAGCAGTTCTTC CSASVQGPYNEQFF
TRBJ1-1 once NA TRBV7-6 TGTGCCAGCAGCTTAGTCCAGGCAACAATCTCCACTGAAGCTTTCTTT CASSLVQATISTEAFF
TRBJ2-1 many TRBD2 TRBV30 TGTGCCTGGAGTACGGGACTAGCGGGAGGAGGGTTTGTCAATGAGCAGTTCTTC CAWSTGLAGGGFVNEQFF
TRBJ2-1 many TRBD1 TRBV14 TGTGCCAGCAGCCAGAACACAGGGGTAGAGCAGTTCTTC CASSQNTGVEQFF
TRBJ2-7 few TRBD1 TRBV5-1 TGCGCCAGCAGCCAGGGGGACGGTACCTACGAGCAGTACTTC CASSQGDGTYEQYF
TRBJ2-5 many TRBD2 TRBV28 TGTGCCAGCAGTCTCTACGAAGGACTAGCGGGACAAGAGACCCAGTACTTC CASSLYEGLAGQETQYF
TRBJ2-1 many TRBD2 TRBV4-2 TGTGCCAGCAGCCAAGAACTAGCGGGAGGGCCGATTGAGCAGTTCTTC CASSQELAGGPIEQFF
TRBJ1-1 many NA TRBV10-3 TGTGCCATCAGTGAGTTGTGGACAACTGAAGCTTTCTTT CAISELWTTEAFF
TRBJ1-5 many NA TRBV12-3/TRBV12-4 TGTGCCAGCAGTTTAGGGCTGAATCAGCCCCAGCATTTT CASSLGLNQPQHF
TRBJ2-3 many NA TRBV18 TGTGCCAGCTCTAACAGGAGGGGAGCAGGGGCAGATACGCAGTATTTT CASSNRRGAGADTQYF
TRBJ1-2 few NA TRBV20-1 TGCAGTGCTAGAGGAGGGGGTGCCTTAGACAGAGATGGCTACACCTTC CSARGGGALDRDGYTF
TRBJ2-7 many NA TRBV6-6 TGTGCCAGCAGTTACTCCGGTAACCGGGGCGAGCAGTACTTC CASSYSGNRGEQYF
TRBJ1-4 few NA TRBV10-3 TGTGCCATCAGTGAGTCAGGGAAGAATGAAAAACTGTTTTTT CAISESGKNEKLFF
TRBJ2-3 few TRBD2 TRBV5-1 TGCGCCAGCAGCTTCCTGGGGAGGGAGGGCACAGATACGCAGTATTTT CASSFLGREGTDTQYF
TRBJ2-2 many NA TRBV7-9 TGTGCCAGCGACATGAGTGAGTCCGGGGAGCTGTTTTTT CASDMSESGELFF
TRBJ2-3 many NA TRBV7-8 TGTGCCAGCAGACCCAGGGGCACAGATACGCAGTATTTT CASRPRGTDTQYF
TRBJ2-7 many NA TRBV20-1 TGCAGTGCTAGAGCAGGGCTAGCCTCCTACGAGCAGTACTTC CSARAGLASYEQYF
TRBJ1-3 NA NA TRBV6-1 TGTGCCAGCAGTGAAAATGGGTACGGAAACACCATATATTTT CASSENGYGNTIYF
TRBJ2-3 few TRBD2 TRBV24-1 TGTGCCACCCGGCGGGAGGGAAGAGATACGCAGTATTTT CATRREGRDTQYF
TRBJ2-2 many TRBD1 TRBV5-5 TGTGCCAGCAGCTTAAGAGGGACAGGGGTAGCCGGGGAGCTGTTTTTT CASSLRGTGVAGELFF
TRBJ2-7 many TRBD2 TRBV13 TGTGCCAGCTCAGGGACTAGCGGGACTAGAAGGCACGAGCAGTACTTC CASSGTSGTRRHEQYF
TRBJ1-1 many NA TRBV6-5 TGTGCCAGCAGTTACGGGTGGGTGGACACTGAAGCTTTCTTT CASSYGWVDTEAFF
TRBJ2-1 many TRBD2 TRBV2 TGTGCCAGCAAAGGGAGGGAGGGCTATGAGCAGTTCTTC CASKGREGYEQFF
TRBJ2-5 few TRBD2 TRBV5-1 TGCGCCAGCAGCCGGGGACTAGCGGGAGGGAGCGAGACCCAGTACTTC CASSRGLAGGSETQYF
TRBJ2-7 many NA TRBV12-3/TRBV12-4 TGTGCCAGCAGTTTATCAAGACAAGTCGAGCAGTACTTC CASSLSRQVEQYF
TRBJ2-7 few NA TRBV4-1 TGCGCCAGCAGCCAAGTGAGGCTTTCCACCTACGAGCAGTACTTC CASSQVRLSTYEQYF
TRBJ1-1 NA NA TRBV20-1 TGCAGTTTTCGAGACAGGACCACTGAAGCTTTCTTT CSFRDRTTEAFF
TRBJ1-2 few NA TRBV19 TGTGCCAGTAGTATAGGGGCTGGCTACACCTTC CASSIGAGYTF
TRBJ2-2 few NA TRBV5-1 TGCGCCAGCAACTTGGAGCATACGAACACCGGGGAGCTGTTTTTT CASNLEHTNTGELFF